The source of this TCR beta chain is a study of CD8+ T cells in alopecia areata. Sequencing used cDNA as its template, made by extracting RNA and reverse transcribing it. Clones were sequenced by immunoSEQ multiplex PCR, and TCRdb holds only the in-frame ones, with some missing. The profile shows about 100,000 clones, 55% to 60% of them singletons. Germline CDR1 MGHRA, CDR2 YSYEKL. Between the trimmed V and J ends, which lost 5 bases and 5 bases, there was a span of 3 bases. This CDR3 contains 11 residues. The TCR sequence derives from a human donor with alopecia areata. J is TRBJ2-2 and V is TRBV4-1; D is undetermined. The sample was NKG2D-low CD8+ T cells sorted from blood. The CDR3 sequence: CASSRTGELFF. The DNA of the CDR3 is TGCGCCAGCAGCAGGACCGGGGAGCTGTTTTTT.